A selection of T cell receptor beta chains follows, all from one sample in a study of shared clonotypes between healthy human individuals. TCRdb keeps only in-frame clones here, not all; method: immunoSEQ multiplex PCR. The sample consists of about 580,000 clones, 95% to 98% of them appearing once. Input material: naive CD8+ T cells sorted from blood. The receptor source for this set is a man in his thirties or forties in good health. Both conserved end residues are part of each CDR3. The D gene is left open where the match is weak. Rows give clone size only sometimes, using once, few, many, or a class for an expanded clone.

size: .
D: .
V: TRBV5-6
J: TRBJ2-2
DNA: TGTGCCAGCAGCTCTAAGTTGTGGGGAACGAACACCGGGGAGCTGTTTTTT
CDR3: CASSSKLWGTNTGELFF

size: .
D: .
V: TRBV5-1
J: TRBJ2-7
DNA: TGCGCCAGCAGCGACGGACCTTATCAAAACTACGAGCAGTACTTC
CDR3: CASSDGPYQNYEQYF

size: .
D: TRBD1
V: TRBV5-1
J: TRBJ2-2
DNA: TGCGCCAGCAGCTTGGGGACAGGGGAGGACGCCGGGGAGCTGTTTTTT
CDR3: CASSLGTGEDAGELFF

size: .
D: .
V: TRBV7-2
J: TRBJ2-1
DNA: TGTGCCAGCAGCTTTTCGACTTTGGGGATGAGGGATGAGCAGTTCTTC
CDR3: CASSFSTLGMRDEQFF

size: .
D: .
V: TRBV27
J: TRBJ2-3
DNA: TGTGCCAGCAGTCCAGCCGTAGATACGCAGTATTTT
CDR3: CASSPAVDTQYF

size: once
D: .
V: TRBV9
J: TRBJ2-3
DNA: TGTGCCAGCAGCGTAGGAGGAACCACAGATACGCAGTATTTT
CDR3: CASSVGGTTDTQYF

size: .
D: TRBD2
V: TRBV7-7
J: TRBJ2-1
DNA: TGTGCCAGCAGCTTATCCCACCCCCACACTAGCGGGGAGAACAATGAGCAGTTCTTC
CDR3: CASSLSHPHTSGENNEQFF

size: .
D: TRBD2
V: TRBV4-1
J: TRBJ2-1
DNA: TGCGCCAGCAGCCAAGATCCAGCGGGAGGGCCCTACAATGAGCAGTTCTTC
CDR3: CASSQDPAGGPYNEQFF

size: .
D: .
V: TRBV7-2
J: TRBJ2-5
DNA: TGTGCCAGCAGCCCCGCGGCCCCAGAGACCCAGTACTTC
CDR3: CASSPAAPETQYF

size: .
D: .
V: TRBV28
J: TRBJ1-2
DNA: TGTGCCAGCAGTTTCAGCCAAGGGGATGGGGGGAATGGCTACACCTTC
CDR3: CASSFSQGDGGNGYTF

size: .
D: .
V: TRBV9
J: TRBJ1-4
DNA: TGTGCCAGCAGCTACTCCGGGGCAGGGGATGAAAAACTGTTTTTT
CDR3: CASSYSGAGDEKLFF

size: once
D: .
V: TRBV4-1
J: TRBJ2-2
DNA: TGCGCCAGCAGCCCCTACCGGGACTCCGGGGAGCTGTTTTTT
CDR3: CASSPYRDSGELFF

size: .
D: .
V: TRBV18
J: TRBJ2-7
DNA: TGTGCCAGCTCAGTTGGGGATGGCTACGAGCAGTACTTC
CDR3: CASSVGDGYEQYF

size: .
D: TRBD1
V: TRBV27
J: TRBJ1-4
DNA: TGTGCCAGCAGTTTACTCGGGACAGATGAAAAACTGTTTTTT
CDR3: CASSLLGTDEKLFF

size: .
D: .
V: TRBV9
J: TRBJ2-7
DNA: TGTGCCAGCAGCGTAGTCGCGCAGAGGGGGGCCGAGCAGTACTTC
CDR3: CASSVVAQRGAEQYF

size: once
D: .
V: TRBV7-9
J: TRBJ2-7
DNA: TGTGCCAGCAGCTTGGGGGTGTCCGAGCAGTACTTC
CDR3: CASSLGVSEQYF

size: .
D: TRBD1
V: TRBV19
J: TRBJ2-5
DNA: TGTGCCAGTAGTATGTTGGACAGGGGTCGGGAGACCCAGTACTTC
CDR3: CASSMLDRGRETQYF

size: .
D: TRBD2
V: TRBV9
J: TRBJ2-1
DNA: TGTGCCAGCAGCTTAGGAGCGGGAGGGCCCGGGAATGAGCAGTTCTTC
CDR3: CASSLGAGGPGNEQFF

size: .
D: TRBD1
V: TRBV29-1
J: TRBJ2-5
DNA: TGCAGCGTTCTTATGGGACAGGGGGCAGTGGGGACCCAGTACTTC
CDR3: CSVLMGQGAVGTQYF

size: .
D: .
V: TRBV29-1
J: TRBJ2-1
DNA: TGCAGCGTTGAAGGCCACAGGGAGAGCTCCTACAATGAGCAGTTCTTC
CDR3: CSVEGHRESSYNEQFF

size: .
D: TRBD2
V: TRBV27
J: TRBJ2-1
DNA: TGTGCCAGCAGTCCCTTCGGGGCGGGAGGGCCCTTGAGCTCCTACAATGAGCAGTTCTTC
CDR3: CASSPFGAGGPLSSYNEQFF

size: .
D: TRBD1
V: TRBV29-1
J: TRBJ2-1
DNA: TGCAGCGTTGGTGGAACAACAGGGGGGTCGCGCTACAATGAGCAGTTCTTC
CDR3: CSVGGTTGGSRYNEQFF

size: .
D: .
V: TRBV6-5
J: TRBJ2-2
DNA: TGTGCCAGCAAATCCGGGCTAGGGAACACCGGGGAGCTGTTTTTT
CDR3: CASKSGLGNTGELFF

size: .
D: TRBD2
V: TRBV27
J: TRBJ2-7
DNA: TGTGCCAGCAGTTACAGACTAGCGGGATCCTACGAGCAGTACTTC
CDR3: CASSYRLAGSYEQYF

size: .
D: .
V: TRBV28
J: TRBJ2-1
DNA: TGTGCCAGCAGTTTAGGGGGGGCCGGCTACAATGAGCAGTTCTTC
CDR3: CASSLGGAGYNEQFF

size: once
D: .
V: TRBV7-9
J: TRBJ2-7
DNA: TGTGCCAGCAGCTTATCGGGGGGCTATACCTACGAGCAGTACTTC
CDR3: CASSLSGGYTYEQYF

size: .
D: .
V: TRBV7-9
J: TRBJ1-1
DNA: TGTGCCAGCAGCGCAGGTGGCGGGCCAGCTTTCTTT
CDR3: CASSAGGGPAFF

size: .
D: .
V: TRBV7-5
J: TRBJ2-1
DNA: TGTGCCAGAAGCTTGGTCGCAGGGGGACCGTCCTACAATGAGCAGTTCTTC
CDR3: CARSLVAGGPSYNEQFF

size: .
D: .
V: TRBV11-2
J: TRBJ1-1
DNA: TGTGCCAGCAGCTTAGTATACGCGGGGGAGATGAACACTGAAGCTTTCTTT
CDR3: CASSLVYAGEMNTEAFF

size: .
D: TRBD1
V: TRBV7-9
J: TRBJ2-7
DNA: TGTGCCAGCAGTCCTCCTGGGACAGAGGACTACGAGCAGTACTTC
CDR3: CASSPPGTEDYEQYF

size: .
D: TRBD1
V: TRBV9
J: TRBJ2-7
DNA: TGTGCCAGCAGCCCGCGGGACAGGGCCTACGAGCAGTACTTC
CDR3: CASSPRDRAYEQYF

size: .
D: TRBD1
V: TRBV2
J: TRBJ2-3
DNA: TGTGCCGCCGTACTCATCGGGACAGTCGCCACAGATACGCAGTATTTT
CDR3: CAAVLIGTVATDTQYF

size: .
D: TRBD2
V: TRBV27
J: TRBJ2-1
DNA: TGTGCCAGCAGTCCGACTAGCGGGAAATACAATGAGCAGTTCTTC
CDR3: CASSPTSGKYNEQFF

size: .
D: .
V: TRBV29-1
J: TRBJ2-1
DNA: TGCAGCGTTGTCAGGCACGACTACAATGAGCAGTTCTTC
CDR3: CSVVRHDYNEQFF

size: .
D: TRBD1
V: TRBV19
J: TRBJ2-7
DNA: TGTGCCAGTAGTAGCGCTTCGGACAGGGGGAAAATACCCTCCTACGAGCAGTACTTC
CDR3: CASSSASDRGKIPSYEQYF

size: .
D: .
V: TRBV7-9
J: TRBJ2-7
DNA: TGTGCCAGCAGCACAGGGACGGCCATTCACTACGAGCAGTACTTC
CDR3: CASSTGTAIHYEQYF

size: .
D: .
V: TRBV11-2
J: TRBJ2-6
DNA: TGTGCCAGCAGCTTAGCGGGTCCGGACGGGATCTCTGGGGCCAACGTCCTGACTTTC
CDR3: CASSLAGPDGISGANVLTF

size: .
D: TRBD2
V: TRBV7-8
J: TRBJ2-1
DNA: TGTGCCAGCAGCCACGGACTAGCGCCTTACAATGAGCAGTTCTTC
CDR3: CASSHGLAPYNEQFF

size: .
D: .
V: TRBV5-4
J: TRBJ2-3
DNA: TGTGCCAGCAGCTTGGCCGGCGGACGGGGTGGCACAGATACGCAGTATTTT
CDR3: CASSLAGGRGGTDTQYF

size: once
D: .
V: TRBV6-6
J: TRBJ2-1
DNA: TGTGCCAGCAGTTACGGGTCGGGAAATGAGCAGTTCTTC
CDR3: CASSYGSGNEQFF

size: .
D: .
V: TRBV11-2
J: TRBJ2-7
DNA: TGTGCCAGCAGCTTAGATCAGGGCGTGGAGGGGTTGGGGGCCTACGAGCAGTACTTC
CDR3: CASSLDQGVEGLGAYEQYF